This entry lists 22 T cell receptor beta chains sequenced from one sample in a study of cytomegalovirus exposure and HLA in healthy donors. 13 Jbeta primers and 60 Vbeta primers were used for the PCR. Profiled with immunoSEQ multiplex PCR; TCRdb holds only in-frame clones, not every one. Among under 200,000 clones listed, approximately 70% were seen once. Sequenced: PBMCs. These receptor sequences come from a woman aged 30 to 39 in good health and CMV-seronegative.

CDR3 in DNA: TGTGCCATCAGTGATCGTGAGACCCAGTACTTC. Its protein is CAISDRETQYF. This chain links TRBV10-3 with TRBJ2-5; unclear D gene. Germline CDR1 is ENHRY and CDR2 is SYGVKD. The CDR3 spans 11 residues. Trimming took off 3 bases at V and 5 bases at J, with 4 bases between the two ends.

The genes are TRBV5-1 and TRBJ2-1, with TRBD2 identical over 7 bases. This CDR3 comprises 14 residues. V was clipped by 1 base and J by 7 bases; unmatched bases: 5. Germline CDR1 and CDR2: SGHRS and YFSETQ. The CDR3 region is CASSLLAADNEQFF. CDR3 nucleotide sequence: TGCGCCAGCAGCTTGCTAGCGGCAGATAATGAGCAGTTCTTC.

This chain joins TRBV5-8 and TRBJ1-1, with no clear D. Germline assignment: CDR1 SGHTS and CDR2 YDEGEE. V lost 3 bases to trimming and J lost 11 bases, with 14 bases between them. The CDR3 has 12 amino acids. In DNA form, the CDR3 reads TGTGCCAGCAGCTCCGGAGTCGGTGGTGCTTTCTTT. Its protein product is CASSSGVGGAFF.

This chain's CDR3 is CASSSPSGTRATEAFF. CDR3 DNA sequence: TGTGCCAGCAGCTCTCCCTCCGGGACAAGGGCCACTGAAGCTTTCTTT. This rearrangement joins TRBV11-2 to TRBJ1-1, with D perhaps matching TRBD1 (6 bases). Germline lookup yields CDR1 SGHAT and CDR2 FQNNGV. V was clipped by 4 bases and J by 4 bases, with 19 bases between them. This CDR3 contains 16 residues.

This clone has more than one count but fewer than ten. The V gene is TRBV7-6, the J gene TRBJ1-5; D is ambiguous. Germline-derived CDR1 and CDR2 are SGHVS and FNYEAQ. This CDR3 is 15 amino acids long. Trimming took 1 base from V and 3 from J, leaving 10 bases between them. CDR3: CASSLEPGFNQPQHF. Written as DNA, the CDR3 is TGTGCCAGCAGCTTAGAACCAGGATTCAATCAGCCCCAGCATTTT.

The chain is built from TRBV4-3 and TRBJ2-5; perhaps TRBD1 as D (6 bases). The J call may be incorrect, as the DNA end agrees better with TRBJ2-7. CDR3 length: 14 amino acids. Germline assignment: CDR1 LGHNA and CDR2 YSLEER. The CDR3 loop is CASGSGVSGVEQYF. CDR3 DNA sequence: TGCGCCAGCGGGTCAGGGGTATCCGGTGTCGAGCAGTACTTC.

V gene TRBV5-1 combines with J gene TRBJ2-5; 11 bases align to TRBD1. This CDR3 has 13 amino acids. Germline CDR1 SGHRS, CDR2 YFSETQ. V lost 7 bases, J lost 4 bases, and 3 bases stayed unmatched. CDR3 nucleotides: TGCGCCAGCCGCGGGACAGGGGGAGAGACCCAGTACTTC. It encodes CASRGTGGETQYF.

This clone was picked up one time. This CDR3 is CASRTTGDTEAFF. CDR3 DNA sequence: TGTGCCAGTAGGACGACAGGGGACACTGAAGCTTTCTTT. The rearrangement joins TRBV19 to TRBJ1-1; 8 bases fit TRBD1. Germline CDR1 LNHDA, CDR2 SQIVND (reference sequence). The CDR3 has 13 amino acids. Germline trimming cut 6 bases from V and 3 bases from J; bases unmatched to any gene: 3. The full variable domain, rest sourced from reference TRBV19 and TRBJ1-1, is DGGITQSPKYLFRKEGQNVTLSCEQNLNHDAMYWYRQDPGQGLRLIYYSQIVNDFQKGDIAEGYSVSREKKESFPLTVTSAQKNPTAFYLCASRTTGDTEAFFGQGTRLTVV.

This clone was seen only once. This sequence joins TRBV7-9 and TRBJ1-4, with 9 bases lining up with TRBD1. Germline CDR1 and CDR2: SEHNR and FQNEAQ (reference sequence). The CDR3 is made up of 14 amino acids. The junction had 6 bases not matched to a gene; V was cut back by 5 bases and J by 8 bases. CDR3 loop: CASSLRDRDEKLFF. Here the CDR3 DNA reads TGTGCCAGCAGCCTCCGGGACAGGGACGAAAAACTGTTTTTT.

Of note for this clone: One junction end does not reproduce the germline sequence, and a read error may be involved. The chain joins TRBV7-9 to TRBJ2-7; a possible D gene is TRBD2 (5 bases). Germline V gives CDR1 SEHNR, CDR2 FQNEAQ (reference sequence). This CDR3 is built from 12 residues. Here the CDR3 reads CSSSYGTYEQYF. CDR3 DNA: TGTTCCAGCAGCTACGGGACCTACGAGCAGTACTTC. Drawing the rest from reference TRBV7-9 and TRBJ2-7, the complete variable domain is DTGVSQNPRHKITKRGQNVTFRCDPISEHNRLYWYRQTLGQGPEFLTYFQNEAQLEKSRLLSDRFSAERPKGSFSTLEIQRTEQGDSAMYLCSSSYGTYEQYFGPGTRLTVT.

The rearrangement uses TRBV10-3 and TRBJ2-3; 11 bases are a match to TRBD2. Germline-derived CDR1 and CDR2 are ENHRY and SYGVKD. This CDR3 has 14 residues. With 10 bases clipped from V and 5 bases from J, the junction kept 8 bases outside the gene matches. The CDR3 sequence is CATTPGTSGDTQYF. The DNA for the CDR3 is TGTGCCACCACCCCGGGGACTAGCGGAGATACGCAGTATTTT.

The chain is built from TRBV30 and TRBJ2-7; D possibly corresponds to TRBD2 (5 bases). CDR1 and CDR2 (germline): GTSNPN, SVGIG (reference sequence). The CDR3 length is 13 residues. The ends were cut back, 4 bases at V and 3 bases at J, with 13 bases in the middle. This CDR3 is CAWTQGLFYEQYF. The CDR3 DNA is TGTGCCTGGACGCAAGGACTCTTCTACGAGCAGTACTTC.

This sequence joins TRBV10-2 and TRBJ2-3; TRBD1 is a possible D gene (6 bases). With 0 bases removed from V and 1 base from J, the gap between germline ends came to 14 bases. The CDR3 extends over 17 amino acids. Germline V CDR1 and CDR2: WSHSY, SAAADI. The CDR3 DNA sequence: TGCGCCAGCAGTGAGTCTAAGCGCAGGGGCGGCACAGATACGCAGTATTTT. Protein: CASSESKRRGGTDTQYF.

CDR3 residues: CASSAVPVVNEQFF. CDR3 coding DNA: TGTGCCAGCAGCGCCGTCCCGGTGGTAAATGAGCAGTTCTTC. The V call is TRBV9, the J call TRBJ2-1; D ambiguous. V gave up 3 bases and J gave up 7 bases, with 14 bases separating them. CDR1 and CDR2 (germline): SGDLS, YYNGEE. The CDR3 is 14 residues long.

This rearrangement joins TRBV19 to TRBJ2-1, with a weak D call TRBD2 (5 bases). CDR3 length equals 16 residues. V shed 1 base and J shed 0 bases, with 10 bases lying between them. Germline CDR1 LNHDA, CDR2 SQIVND (reference sequence). The CDR3 spells CASSIVLGSSYNEQFF. As DNA, the CDR3 is TGTGCCAGTAGTATAGTGCTGGGGAGCTCCTACAATGAGCAGTTCTTC.

The chain employs TRBV7-3 and TRBJ2-7; TRBD2 agrees at 11 bases. The CDR3 covers 15 residues. V lost 5 bases and J lost 2; bases outside the gene matches: 5. Germline-derived CDR1 and CDR2 are SGHTA and FQGTGA. CDR3 residues: CASSILAGAAYEQYF. The CDR3 nucleotides read TGTGCCAGCAGCATACTAGCGGGGGCCGCCTACGAGCAGTACTTC.

As to this clone: Here the CDR3 omits its conserved ending phenylalanine or tryptophan, so a read error is the likely source. This rearrangement joins TRBV4-3 to TRBJ1-2; TRBD1 is a possible D gene (5 bases). The CDR3 loop spans 16 amino acids. V was trimmed by 3 bases and J by 4 bases, leaving 18 bases between them. The germline V gene has CDR1 LGHNA and CDR2 YSLEER. The CDR3 is CASSQAPAPGIYGYTL. The CDR3 DNA reads as TGCGCCAGCAGCCAGGCCCCCGCGCCAGGGATCTATGGCTACACCCTC.

This clone was recorded at least ten times. The chain links TRBV14 to TRBJ2-5; 8 nucleotides line up with TRBD2. The CDR3 has 17 amino acids. The V gene's germline CDR1 is SGHDN and CDR2 FVKESK. Losses at the gene ends were 4 bases for V and 4 bases for J; bases not matched to a gene: 14. Written as DNA, the CDR3 is TGTGCCAGCAGCCGTTATGACAACGGGGGGGCCCGAGAGACCCAGTACTTC. This translates into CASSRYDNGGARETQYF.

The gene calls are TRBV7-3 and TRBJ2-1; TRBD2 agrees at 8 bases. CDR1 and CDR2 (germline): SGHTA, FQGTGA. The ends lost 5 bases at V and 4 bases at J; junction bases unmatched: 7. This CDR3 region has 15 residues. This CDR3 reads CASSKREGIYNEQFF. Written as DNA, the CDR3 is TGTGCCAGCAGCAAACGGGAGGGAATTTACAATGAGCAGTTCTTC. Full variable domain (rest looked up from reference TRBV7-3 and TRBJ2-1): GAGVSQTPSNKVTEKGKYVELRCDPISGHTALYWYRQSLGQGPEFLIYFQGTGAADDSGLPNDRFFAVRPEGSVSTLKIQRTERGDSAVYLCASSKREGIYNEQFFGPGTRLTVL.

This chain connects TRBV5-6 to TRBJ1-3; no reliable D call. Germline loops: CDR1 SGHDT, CDR2 YYEEEE. There are 12 residues in the CDR3. The V end was cut by 3 bases, the J end by 7 bases, with 8 bases between. DNA of the CDR3: TGTGCCAGCAGCTCACCCGGGAACACCATATATTTT. This codes for CASSSPGNTIYF.

This clone was observed a single time. The chain employs TRBV7-3 and TRBJ1-1, with D possibly being TRBD1 (5 bases). Trimming stripped 6 bases from V and 4 bases from J, with 18 bases between. The CDR3 has 15 amino acids. CDR1 is SGHTA and CDR2 is FQGTGA in the germline V gene. For the CDR3, the DNA is TGTGCCAGCAGAGATGATCCACAGGAACCCACTGAAGCTTTCTTT. Translation: CASRDDPQEPTEAFF.

V is TRBV5-8 and J is TRBJ2-2, with a weak D call TRBD1 (6 bases). CDR3 length equals 17 residues. Germline loops: CDR1 SGHTS, CDR2 YDEGEE. The V and J ends lost 0 bases and 3 bases respectively, with 15 bases between them. The CDR3 bases are TGTGCCAGCAGCTTGGATTCTACAGGGTGGCACACCGGGGAGCTGTTTTTT. Encoded protein: CASSLDSTGWHTGELFF. Looking up the rest from reference TRBV5-8 and TRBJ2-2 gives the full variable domain: EAGVTQSPTHLIKTRGQQATLRCSPISGHTSVYWYQQALGLGLQFLLWYDEGEERNRGNFPPRFSGRQFPNYSSELNVNALELEDSALYLCASSLDSTGWHTGELFFGEGSRLTVL.